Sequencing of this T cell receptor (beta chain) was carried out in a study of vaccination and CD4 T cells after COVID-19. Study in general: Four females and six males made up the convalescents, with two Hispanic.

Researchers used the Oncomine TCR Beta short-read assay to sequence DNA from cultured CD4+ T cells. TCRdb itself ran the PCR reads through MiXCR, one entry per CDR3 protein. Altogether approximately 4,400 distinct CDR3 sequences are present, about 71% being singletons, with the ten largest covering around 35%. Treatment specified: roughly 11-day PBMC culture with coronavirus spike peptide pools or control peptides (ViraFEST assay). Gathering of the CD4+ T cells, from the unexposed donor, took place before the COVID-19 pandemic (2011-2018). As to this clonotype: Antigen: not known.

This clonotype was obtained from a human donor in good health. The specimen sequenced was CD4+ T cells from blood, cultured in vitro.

This chain's CDR3 is CSARDWVGASQPQHF. The CDR3 DNA is TGCAGTGCTAGAGATTGGGTAGGGGCCAGTCAGCCCCAGCATTTT. V and J are TRBV20-1 and TRBJ1-5; the D gene is possibly TRBD1 (5 bases). In germline, CDR1 is DFQATT, CDR2 SNEGSKA (reference sequence). The CDR3 contains 15 residues. The germline V and J ends were trimmed by 0 bases and 6 bases, with 15 bases remaining between them.